This TCR beta chain was captured in a study of shared clonotypes between healthy human individuals. With respect to this clone: The same CDR3 arises from other DNA sequences in this sample as well.

Naive CD8 cells lacked CD45RO and underwent positive selection for CCR7, leaving out terminally differentiated effector memory CD45RA+ cells. Generated by immunoSEQ multiplex PCR, the TCRdb table keeps only in-frame clones and is missing some. Of about 2.1 million clones in the sample, roughly 95% were seen once. Germline loops: CDR1 SGHDT, CDR2 YYEEEE. After removal of 3 bases from V and 3 bases from J, the junction contained 3 bases not matched to a gene. CDR3 length equals 13 residues. The clonotype comes from a man aged 18 to 35 in good health. Some clones in this sample may be carry-over from other donors' samples. Sequenced sample: naive CD8+ T cells from PBMCs. This chain connects TRBV5-6 to TRBJ2-7; 7 bases fit TRBD2. This CDR3 reads CASSWGRGYEQYF. The CDR3 coding sequence is TGTGCCAGCAGCTGGGGGAGGGGCTACGAGCAGTACTTC.